Listed here are 19 T cell receptor beta chains from one sample, sequenced in a study of T cell changes during pregnancy in multiple sclerosis. The assay was immunoSEQ multiplex PCR, and TCRdb's table has in-frame clones only and misses some. The table records around 44,000 clones, less than 95% of them present only once. The sequences come from CD8+ T cells from peripheral blood mononuclear cells, collected in the first trimester of pregnancy. The receptors derive from a female donor with multiple sclerosis, enrolled in a pregnancy study.

A few counts support this clone. V gene TRBV7-9 combines with J gene TRBJ2-1; tentatively, D is TRBD2 (5 bases). V lost 2 bases, J lost 8 bases, and 7 bases lay in between. Per the germline V gene, CDR1 is SEHNR and CDR2 is FQNEAQ (reference sequence). The CDR3 totals 12 residues. The CDR3 sequence: CASSLRGDEQFF. The CDR3 DNA follows: TGTGCCAGCAGCTTACGGGGAGATGAGCAGTTCTTC.

The count of this clone is one. The chain couples TRBV7-9 to TRBJ1-4; no clear D. Trimming took off 5 bases at V and 2 bases at J, with 6 bases between the two ends. The CDR3 is made up of 13 amino acids. CDR1 and CDR2 from the germline V gene are SEHNR and FQNEAQ (reference sequence). The CDR3 loop is CASSDSTNEKLFF. In DNA form, the CDR3 reads TGTGCCAGCAGCGACTCGACTAATGAAAAACTGTTTTTT.

The gene calls are TRBV5-4 and TRBJ1-2; TRBD1 matches at 10 bases. CDR3 length: 13 amino acids. CDR1 SGHNT and CDR2 YYREEE come from the germline V gene (reference sequence). Germline trimming cut 4 bases from V and 4 bases from J; bases unmatched to any gene: 1. CDR3 in DNA: TGTGCCAGCAGCCGGGACAGGGGCTATGGCTACACCTTC. It translates to CASSRDRGYGYTF.

This chain uses TRBV19 with TRBJ1-1; tentative D call: TRBD1 (6 bases). The CDR3 runs to 14 residues. Germline V CDR1 and CDR2: LNHDA, SQIVND (reference sequence). V was shortened by 1 base and J by 1 base, with 7 bases between the two germline ends. The DNA for the CDR3 is TGTGCCAGTAGTATAGGGGGACAGAACACTGAAGCTTTCTTT. Amino acid sequence: CASSIGGQNTEAFF.

The rearrangement links TRBV2 to TRBJ2-7, with no clear D. The V gene's germline CDR1 is SNHLY and CDR2 FYNNEI. The CDR3 covers 13 residues. The V and J ends lost 3 bases and 3 bases respectively, with 9 bases between them. The CDR3 spells CASSEEPGYEQYF. In DNA, the CDR3 is TGTGCCAGCAGTGAGGAGCCCGGCTACGAGCAGTACTTC.

This clone was seen only a few times. The chain couples TRBV27 to TRBJ2-7; 10 bases are shared with TRBD1. The V segment lost 6 bases and the J segment 2 bases; nucleotides outside the gene matches: 7. The CDR3 consists of 15 residues. Germline-derived CDR1 and CDR2 are MNHEY and SMNVEV (reference sequence). The DNA of the CDR3 is TGTGCCAGCAGAAAGGGGGGGACAGGGGCCTACGAGCAGTACTTC. Translating gives CASRKGGTGAYEQYF.

The chain links TRBV28 to TRBJ1-6, with TRBD1 matching 12 bases. Trimming took 5 bases from V and 7 from J; bases not matched to a gene: 12. Germline lookup yields CDR1 MDHEN and CDR2 SYDVKM. The CDR3 runs to 18 residues. The CDR3 DNA is TGTGCCAGCAGTCCTGATGCCCGGGACAGGGGGCTCAATTCACCCCTCCACTTT. Its translation: CASSPDARDRGLNSPLHF.

This clone was seen once. The chain links TRBV6-1 to TRBJ2-3; TRBD1 might be the D (5 bases). Trimming cost V 0 bases and J 4 bases, with 17 bases left between them. This CDR3 region has 17 residues. Looked up from germline, CDR1 is MNHNS and CDR2 is SASEGT. The CDR3 here is CASSEARTRGAADTQYF. CDR3 nucleotide sequence: TGTGCCAGCAGTGAAGCGAGGACCCGTGGGGCCGCAGATACGCAGTATTTT.

This chain joins TRBV19 and TRBJ1-5; D remains unclear. Germline V gene data show CDR1 as LNHDA and CDR2 as SQIVND (reference sequence). Trimming removed 0 bases at V and 0 bases at J, with 9 bases between. The CDR3 spans 16 residues. The DNA for the CDR3 is TGTGCCAGTAGTATAGATCCCCCCTCTAGCAATCAGCCCCAGCATTTT. It codes for CASSIDPPSSNQPQHF.

The gene calls are TRBV7-2 and TRBJ2-7, with a tentative D call TRBD2 (7 bases). The germline V and J ends were trimmed by 0 bases and 4 bases, with 13 bases remaining between them. CDR3 length equals 15 residues. Per the germline V gene, CDR1 is SGHTA and CDR2 is FQGNSA. In nucleotides, the CDR3 is TGTGCCAGCAGCTTAGCAGGGGGGGCACGGTACGAGCAGTACTTC. Its translation is CASSLAGGARYEQYF.

V gene TRBV6-1 combines with J gene TRBJ2-1, with TRBD1 matching 9 bases. This CDR3 comprises 14 residues. Germline values: CDR1 MNHNS, CDR2 SASEGT. The J segment lost 3 bases and the V segment lost 7 bases, leaving 4 bases of the junction unmatched. Written as DNA, the CDR3 is TGTGCCAGCAACTGGGACAGGGACTACAATGAGCAGTTCTTC. The encoded protein is CASNWDRDYNEQFF.

The chain employs TRBV27 and TRBJ1-5; the D is unclear. V lost 3 bases and J lost 1, with 10 bases in between. The CDR3 runs to 15 residues. The germline V gene has CDR1 MNHEY and CDR2 SMNVEV (reference sequence). CDR3 DNA sequence: TGTGCCAGCAGTTTTAACGGGATGAGCAATCAGCCCCAGCATTTT. It is translated as CASSFNGMSNQPQHF.

The chain has TRBV16 and TRBJ2-1, with 9 bases aligning to TRBD1. The germline gives CDR1 KGHSY, CDR2 FQNENV. V was clipped by 7 bases and J by 2 bases; unmatched bases: 3. CDR3 length equals 14 residues. CDR3 region: CASTGTGPYNEQFF. CDR3 in DNA: TGTGCCAGCACGGGGACAGGGCCCTACAATGAGCAGTTCTTC.

The chain carries TRBV6-1 and TRBJ2-2; 8 bases line up with TRBD2. J gave up 8 bases and V 11 bases, and 13 bases lay outside the gene matches. Germline assignment: CDR1 MNHNS and CDR2 SASEGT. The CDR3 is made up of 14 amino acids. Here the CDR3 reads CALSPSGSRGELFF. As DNA, the CDR3 is TGTGCCTTGTCTCCCAGCGGGAGTCGTGGGGAGCTGTTTTTT.

V and J are TRBV27 and TRBJ1-1; the D is unclear. V dropped 4 bases and J dropped 2 bases, with 8 bases sitting between them. There are 13 residues in the CDR3. CDR1 is MNHEY, CDR2 SMNVEV, per germline (reference sequence). The CDR3 region is CASSYGVNTEAFF. CDR3 nucleotide sequence: TGTGCCAGCAGTTACGGGGTAAACACTGAAGCTTTCTTT.

The rearrangement links TRBV9 to TRBJ1-5; D is unresolved. Germline CDR1 is SGDLS and CDR2 is YYNGEE. Trimming cost V 4 bases and J 2 bases, with 7 bases left between them. CDR3 length: 13 residues. For the CDR3, the DNA is TGTGCCAGCAGCTCCCGGGGCAATCAGCCCCAGCATTTT. As protein: CASSSRGNQPQHF.

The genes are TRBV7-9 and TRBJ2-1, with 8 bases aligning to TRBD2. The CDR3 length is 16 residues. V shed 4 bases, J shed 0 bases, and the junction held 5 bases outside the gene matches. Germline V gene data show CDR1 as SEHNR and CDR2 as FQNEAQ (reference sequence). CDR3: CASSWKRESSYNEQFF. The DNA of the CDR3 is TGTGCCAGCAGCTGGAAGCGGGAGAGCTCCTACAATGAGCAGTTCTTC.

This chain joins TRBV5-4 and TRBJ1-2; TRBD1 aligns across 8 bases. The V gene's germline CDR1 is SGHNT and CDR2 YYREEE (reference sequence). The V segment lost 5 bases and the J segment 4 bases; nucleotides outside the gene matches: 7. The CDR3 is 14 amino acids. The CDR3 loop reads CASSVQGASYGYTF. CDR3 DNA: TGTGCCAGCAGTGTCCAGGGGGCAAGCTATGGCTACACCTTC.

This chain joins TRBV9 and TRBJ2-2; TRBD2 aligns across 8 bases. CDR1 and CDR2 (germline): SGDLS, YYNGEE. The V segment lost 3 bases and the J segment 5 bases; nucleotides outside the gene matches: 15. This CDR3 is 18 amino acids long. CDR3 sequence (DNA): TGTGCCAGCAGCGAGGCCGGGGGGGCCATCGTAGATACCGGGGAGCTGTTTTTT. Translating it yields CASSEAGGAIVDTGELFF.